Each of the 7 T cell receptor beta chains below was sequenced from the same sample in a study of shared clonotypes between healthy human individuals. The protocol was immunoSEQ multiplex PCR, while the TCRdb copy is restricted to in-frame clones and leaves out a portion. This sample has some 1,600,000 clones, with roughly 98% found just once. The sequencing sample was made of naive CD4+ T cells sorted from blood. Sample subset: CD45RA+ positively selected. These TCRs come from a man aged 25 to 40 in good health.

This clone was counted a single time. The chain has TRBV10-2 and TRBJ2-1; 8 bases align to TRBD2. V gave up 2 bases and J gave up 7 bases; unmatched junction bases: 7. CDR1 is WSHSY, CDR2 SAAADI, per germline. The CDR3 has 15 residues. As DNA, the CDR3 is TGCGCCAGCAGTGAGAGCGGGAGTCTTGGGAATGAGCAGTTCTTC. This sequence encodes CASSESGSLGNEQFF.

The chain recombines TRBV25-1 with TRBJ2-2, with 10 bases that match TRBD1. The CDR3 sequence is 18 residues long. After removal of 4 bases from V and 2 bases from J, the junction contained 10 bases not matched to a gene. Germline lookup yields CDR1 MGHDK and CDR2 SYGVNS. CDR3: CASSVPPGQGTNTGELFF. DNA for the CDR3: TGTGCCAGCAGTGTCCCGCCGGGACAGGGGACAAACACCGGGGAGCTGTTTTTT.

The gene calls are TRBV7-7 and TRBJ2-3; possibly TRBD1 for D (5 bases). The V end was cut by 3 bases, the J end by 4 bases, with 11 bases between. The germline V gene encodes CDR1 SSHAT and CDR2 FNYEAQ (reference sequence). The CDR3 is made up of 14 amino acids. The CDR3 sequence: CASSLGPPPDTQYF. The CDR3 DNA is TGTGCCAGCAGCTTGGGGCCCCCCCCAGATACGCAGTATTTT.

This clone was picked up one time. The chain carries TRBV5-5 and TRBJ2-7; TRBD2 aligns across 13 bases. Germline values: CDR1 SGHKS, CDR2 YYEKEE (reference sequence). The CDR3 has 18 residues. Unmatched junction bases numbered 8, after V lost 2 bases and J lost 0 bases. As DNA, the CDR3 is TGTGCCAGCAGCTTACCGGGACTAGCGGGACCAAGCTCCTACGAGCAGTACTTC. This codes for CASSLPGLAGPSSYEQYF.

V usage is TRBV29-1 and J usage is TRBJ2-3; 7 bases map to TRBD2. J lost 5 bases, V lost 0 bases, and 8 bases had no gene match. The V gene's germline CDR1 is SQVTM and CDR2 ANQGSEA. The CDR3 sequence is 15 residues long. CDR3 nucleotide sequence: TGCAGCGTTGAAGATCGCGGGGGTTTAAGAGATACGCAGTATTTT. Residues: CSVEDRGGLRDTQYF.

The chain recombines TRBV19 with TRBJ2-7; 9 bases agree with TRBD2. CDR1 LNHDA and CDR2 SQIVND come from the germline V gene (reference sequence). The CDR3 covers 14 residues. With V trimmed by 3 bases and J by 3 bases, 3 bases remained unmatched. The CDR3 is CASSMREGHYEQYF. The CDR3 DNA reads TGTGCCAGTAGTATGCGGGAGGGCCACTACGAGCAGTACTTC.

Worth noting for this clone: A read error may produce the germline difference seen at one junction end. The genes are TRBV20-1 and TRBJ1-2; D is unclear. This CDR3 has 11 amino acids. Germline assignment: CDR1 DFQATT and CDR2 SNEGSKA (reference sequence). CDR3 bases: TGCAGTACTAGTTGGGACTATGGCTACACCTTC. It is translated as CSTSWDYGYTF.